Listed below are T cell receptor beta chains from one sample, sequenced in a study of blood T cell repertoires in COVID-19. The assay was immunoSEQ multiplex PCR, and TCRdb's table has in-frame clones only and misses some. Among 200,000 to 300,000 clones listed, roughly 84% were seen once. The sequencing sample was made of peripheral blood. The receptor set was obtained from a man in his forties who had recovered from COVID-19. Both conserved end residues are part of each CDR3. D genes are given only for firm matches. Size is stated for part of the rows, as once, few or many counts, or as a class when the clone is expanded.

v_gene: TRBV5-4; d_gene: NA; j_gene: TRBJ1-1; abundance: NA; CDR3aa: CASSLRGGNTEAFF; CDR3nt: TGTGCCAGCAGCTTGAGAGGGGGGAACACTGAAGCTTTCTTT
v_gene: TRBV5-4; d_gene: TRBD2; j_gene: TRBJ2-3; abundance: NA; CDR3aa: CASSLSGGRRDTQYF; CDR3nt: TGTGCCAGCAGCTTAAGCGGGGGGCGGCGAGATACGCAGTATTTT
v_gene: TRBV7-2; d_gene: NA; j_gene: TRBJ1-4; abundance: NA; CDR3aa: CASSLSGTNEKLFF; CDR3nt: TGTGCCAGCAGCTTATCGGGGACTAATGAAAAACTGTTTTTT
v_gene: TRBV7-2; d_gene: TRBD2; j_gene: TRBJ2-7; abundance: few; CDR3aa: CASSLAGGSYEQYF; CDR3nt: TGTGCCAGCAGCCTAGCGGGAGGGAGCTACGAGCAGTACTTC
v_gene: TRBV7-2; d_gene: NA; j_gene: TRBJ2-1; abundance: NA; CDR3aa: CASSLKGREIPNEQFF; CDR3nt: TGTGCCAGCAGCTTAAAGGGCAGGGAAATTCCAAATGAGCAGTTCTTC
v_gene: TRBV6-6; d_gene: NA; j_gene: TRBJ1-1; abundance: NA; CDR3aa: CASSYAGKSLPEAFF; CDR3nt: TGTGCCAGCAGTTACGCAGGGAAAAGTCTGCCTGAAGCTTTCTTT
v_gene: TRBV6-5; d_gene: NA; j_gene: TRBJ2-1; abundance: once; CDR3aa: CASRDLKLAYEQFF; CDR3nt: TGTGCCAGCAGGGATTTAAAGTTAGCGTACGAGCAGTTCTTC
v_gene: TRBV9; d_gene: TRBD2; j_gene: TRBJ2-1; abundance: once; CDR3aa: CASSTTSGAKFNEQFF; CDR3nt: TGTGCCAGCAGCACCACTAGCGGAGCCAAATTCAATGAGCAGTTCTTC
v_gene: TRBV5-4; d_gene: NA; j_gene: TRBJ2-7; abundance: NA; CDR3aa: CASSPDRSAYEQYF; CDR3nt: TGTGCCAGCAGCCCAGACAGGTCTGCCTACGAGCAGTACTTC
v_gene: TRBV2; d_gene: NA; j_gene: TRBJ2-1; abundance: NA; CDR3aa: CASSEQEYNEQFF; CDR3nt: TGTGCCAGCAGTGAACAGGAATACAATGAGCAGTTCTTC
v_gene: TRBV7-2; d_gene: NA; j_gene: TRBJ2-3; abundance: NA; CDR3aa: CASSLGPGRGIWYF; CDR3nt: TGTGCCAGCAGCTTAGGCCCGGGCCGGGGTATTTGGTATTTT
v_gene: TRBV5-1; d_gene: NA; j_gene: TRBJ2-2; abundance: NA; CDR3aa: CASSLEYGRAANTGELFF; CDR3nt: TGCGCCAGCAGCTTGGAATATGGCAGGGCAGCGAACACCGGGGAGCTGTTTTTT
v_gene: TRBV7-2; d_gene: NA; j_gene: TRBJ2-7; abundance: NA; CDR3aa: CASSLDPGALSYEQYF; CDR3nt: TGTGCCAGCAGCTTAGACCCAGGTGCCCTCTCCTACGAGCAGTACTTC
v_gene: TRBV11-2; d_gene: TRBD2; j_gene: TRBJ2-7; abundance: NA; CDR3aa: CASSSGGRSYEQYF; CDR3nt: TGTGCCAGCAGCTCGGGCGGGAGAAGCTACGAGCAGTACTTC
v_gene: TRBV5-6; d_gene: TRBD2; j_gene: TRBJ2-1; abundance: NA; CDR3aa: CASSPTSVPYNEQFF; CDR3nt: TGTGCCAGCAGCCCTACTAGCGTCCCCTACAATGAGCAGTTCTTC
v_gene: TRBV7-2; d_gene: TRBD1; j_gene: TRBJ1-1; abundance: NA; CDR3aa: CASSLGSGQYEAFF; CDR3nt: TGTGCCAGCAGCTTAGGTTCGGGACAGTATGAAGCTTTCTTT
v_gene: TRBV7-9; d_gene: TRBD1; j_gene: TRBJ1-3; abundance: NA; CDR3aa: CASSHPLGGLSGNTIYF; CDR3nt: TGTGCCAGCAGCCACCCCTTAGGGGGCCTCTCTGGAAACACCATATATTTT
v_gene: TRBV11-3; d_gene: TRBD1; j_gene: TRBJ2-5; abundance: NA; CDR3aa: CASSRQGTGQETQYF; CDR3nt: TGTGCCAGCAGCAGACAGGGTACAGGGCAAGAGACCCAGTACTTC
v_gene: TRBV5-6; d_gene: NA; j_gene: TRBJ2-5; abundance: NA; CDR3aa: CASSQRLAPETQYF; CDR3nt: TGTGCCAGCAGCCAACGGCTAGCTCCGGAGACCCAGTACTTC
v_gene: TRBV6-2/TRBV6-3; d_gene: NA; j_gene: TRBJ2-7; abundance: NA; CDR3aa: CASSYLGGQYEQYF; CDR3nt: TGTGCCAGCAGTTACCTGGGAGGCCAGTACGAGCAGTACTTC
v_gene: TRBV19; d_gene: NA; j_gene: TRBJ1-1; abundance: NA; CDR3aa: CASSIRGNTEAFF; CDR3nt: TGTGCCAGTAGTATTAGAGGAAACACTGAAGCTTTCTTT
v_gene: TRBV7-2; d_gene: NA; j_gene: TRBJ2-7; abundance: NA; CDR3aa: CASSLAGGGLSYEQYF; CDR3nt: TGTGCCAGCAGCTTAGCAGGCGGGGGCCTCTCCTACGAGCAGTACTTC
v_gene: TRBV29-1; d_gene: NA; j_gene: TRBJ2-7; abundance: NA; CDR3aa: CSVFQSYEQYF; CDR3nt: TGCAGCGTTTTCCAATCCTACGAGCAGTACTTC
v_gene: TRBV24-1; d_gene: NA; j_gene: TRBJ2-2; abundance: NA; CDR3aa: CASSRRTGELFF; CDR3nt: TGTGCCAGCTCACGCCGGACCGGGGAGCTGTTTTTT
v_gene: TRBV6-5; d_gene: NA; j_gene: TRBJ1-2; abundance: NA; CDR3aa: CASRAGTVNYGYTF; CDR3nt: TGTGCCAGCAGAGCCGGGACTGTTAACTATGGCTACACCTTC
v_gene: TRBV4-3; d_gene: TRBD2; j_gene: TRBJ2-7; abundance: NA; CDR3aa: CASSQSERGESEQYF; CDR3nt: TGCGCCAGCAGCCAAAGTGAGCGGGGGGAGAGCGAGCAGTACTTC
v_gene: TRBV5-1; d_gene: NA; j_gene: TRBJ2-2; abundance: once; CDR3aa: CASSLGAGAYTGELFF; CDR3nt: TGCGCCAGCAGCTTGGGTGCGGGGGCGTACACCGGGGAGCTGTTTTTT
v_gene: TRBV12-3/TRBV12-4; d_gene: NA; j_gene: TRBJ2-5; abundance: NA; CDR3aa: CASSERSGATQYF; CDR3nt: TGTGCCAGCAGTGAGCGCTCAGGGGCGACCCAGTACTTC
v_gene: TRBV15; d_gene: NA; j_gene: TRBJ1-1; abundance: NA; CDR3aa: CATSRVRRQSWDTEAFF; CDR3nt: TGTGCCACCAGCAGAGTCCGAAGACAGTCCTGGGACACTGAAGCTTTCTTT
v_gene: TRBV25-1; d_gene: TRBD1; j_gene: TRBJ2-2; abundance: NA; CDR3aa: CASSDPDRAPGELFF; CDR3nt: TGTGCCAGCAGTGACCCGGACAGGGCCCCCGGGGAGCTGTTTTTT
v_gene: TRBV4-1; d_gene: NA; j_gene: TRBJ2-3; abundance: NA; CDR3aa: CASSQGASTDTQYF; CDR3nt: TGCGCCAGCAGCCAAGGCGCTAGCACAGATACGCAGTATTTT
v_gene: TRBV15; d_gene: NA; j_gene: TRBJ1-2; abundance: NA; CDR3aa: CATSRNQVGAGHGYTF; CDR3nt: TGTGCCACCAGCAGAAACCAAGTAGGCGCAGGGCATGGCTACACCTTC
v_gene: TRBV30; d_gene: NA; j_gene: TRBJ1-2; abundance: NA; CDR3aa: CAWSAGGGYGYTF; CDR3nt: TGTGCCTGGAGCGCGGGAGGAGGATATGGCTACACCTTC
v_gene: TRBV5-1; d_gene: TRBD2; j_gene: TRBJ2-3; abundance: NA; CDR3aa: CASSLGPGLASDTQYF; CDR3nt: TGCGCCAGCAGTCTTGGACCGGGACTAGCGTCAGATACGCAGTATTTT
v_gene: TRBV3-1/TRBV3-2; d_gene: NA; j_gene: TRBJ1-2; abundance: NA; CDR3aa: CASSLGQSYYGYTF; CDR3nt: TGTGCCAGCAGCCTAGGACAGTCCTACTATGGCTACACCTTC
v_gene: TRBV4-3; d_gene: TRBD2; j_gene: TRBJ2-1; abundance: NA; CDR3aa: CASSQTTSGGEQFF; CDR3nt: TGCGCCAGCAGCCAAACTACTAGCGGCGGTGAGCAGTTCTTC
v_gene: TRBV13; d_gene: NA; j_gene: TRBJ1-1; abundance: NA; CDR3aa: CASSLGVMNTEAFF; CDR3nt: TGTGCCAGCAGCTTAGGTGTAATGAACACTGAAGCTTTCTTT
v_gene: TRBV12-3/TRBV12-4; d_gene: NA; j_gene: TRBJ1-2; abundance: NA; CDR3aa: CASSPQGDYGYTF; CDR3nt: TGTGCCAGCTCGCCACAGGGTGACTATGGCTACACCTTC
v_gene: TRBV6-2/TRBV6-3; d_gene: TRBD1; j_gene: TRBJ1-2; abundance: few; CDR3aa: CASSYLPRTGWDGYTF; CDR3nt: TGTGCCAGCAGTTACCTCCCTCGGACAGGCTGGGATGGCTACACCTTC
v_gene: TRBV11-3; d_gene: NA; j_gene: TRBJ1-4; abundance: once; CDR3aa: CASSSGTREKLFF; CDR3nt: TGTGCCAGCAGCTCAGGGACTCGTGAAAAACTGTTTTTT
v_gene: TRBV27; d_gene: NA; j_gene: TRBJ2-5; abundance: NA; CDR3aa: CASSLFFRGSTAETQYF; CDR3nt: TGTGCCAGCAGTTTATTTTTTCGGGGATCCACCGCGGAGACCCAGTACTTC
v_gene: TRBV7-2; d_gene: TRBD1; j_gene: TRBJ2-7; abundance: NA; CDR3aa: CASSFSTGVGYEQYF; CDR3nt: TGTGCCAGCAGCTTTAGTACAGGGGTGGGATACGAGCAGTACTTC
v_gene: TRBV18; d_gene: NA; j_gene: TRBJ2-1; abundance: NA; CDR3aa: CASSPRTSSYNEQFF; CDR3nt: TGTGCCAGCTCACCGCGTACTAGCTCCTACAATGAGCAGTTCTTC
v_gene: TRBV5-1; d_gene: TRBD2; j_gene: TRBJ2-3; abundance: NA; CDR3aa: CASSLLAGGLMGTDTQYF; CDR3nt: TGCGCCAGCAGCTTGCTAGCGGGGGGGTTAATGGGCACAGATACGCAGTATTTT
v_gene: TRBV6-5; d_gene: TRBD1; j_gene: TRBJ2-1; abundance: NA; CDR3aa: CASSRPGQGGNEQFF; CDR3nt: TGTGCCAGCAGTAGACCGGGACAGGGGGGCAATGAGCAGTTCTTC
v_gene: TRBV30; d_gene: NA; j_gene: TRBJ1-2; abundance: NA; CDR3aa: CAWRLKTLYNYGYTF; CDR3nt: TGTGCCTGGAGGTTAAAGACTTTATATAACTATGGCTACACCTTC
v_gene: TRBV20-1; d_gene: TRBD2; j_gene: TRBJ2-1; abundance: NA; CDR3aa: CSASKGLVIGGEQFF; CDR3nt: TGCAGTGCTAGTAAGGGACTAGTCATCGGAGGGGAGCAGTTCTTC
v_gene: TRBV7-9; d_gene: TRBD2; j_gene: TRBJ2-1; abundance: NA; CDR3aa: CASSRRASGSTEQFF; CDR3nt: TGTGCCAGCAGCCGTCGAGCTAGCGGGAGTACTGAGCAGTTCTTC
v_gene: TRBV29-1; d_gene: NA; j_gene: TRBJ1-2; abundance: NA; CDR3aa: CSVERSGIGGYTF; CDR3nt: TGCAGCGTTGAACGCTCGGGGATCGGTGGCTACACCTTC
v_gene: TRBV18; d_gene: TRBD1; j_gene: TRBJ1-3; abundance: NA; CDR3aa: CASSPWTGRNTIYF; CDR3nt: TGTGCCAGCTCTCCCTGGACAGGGCGAAACACCATATATTTT